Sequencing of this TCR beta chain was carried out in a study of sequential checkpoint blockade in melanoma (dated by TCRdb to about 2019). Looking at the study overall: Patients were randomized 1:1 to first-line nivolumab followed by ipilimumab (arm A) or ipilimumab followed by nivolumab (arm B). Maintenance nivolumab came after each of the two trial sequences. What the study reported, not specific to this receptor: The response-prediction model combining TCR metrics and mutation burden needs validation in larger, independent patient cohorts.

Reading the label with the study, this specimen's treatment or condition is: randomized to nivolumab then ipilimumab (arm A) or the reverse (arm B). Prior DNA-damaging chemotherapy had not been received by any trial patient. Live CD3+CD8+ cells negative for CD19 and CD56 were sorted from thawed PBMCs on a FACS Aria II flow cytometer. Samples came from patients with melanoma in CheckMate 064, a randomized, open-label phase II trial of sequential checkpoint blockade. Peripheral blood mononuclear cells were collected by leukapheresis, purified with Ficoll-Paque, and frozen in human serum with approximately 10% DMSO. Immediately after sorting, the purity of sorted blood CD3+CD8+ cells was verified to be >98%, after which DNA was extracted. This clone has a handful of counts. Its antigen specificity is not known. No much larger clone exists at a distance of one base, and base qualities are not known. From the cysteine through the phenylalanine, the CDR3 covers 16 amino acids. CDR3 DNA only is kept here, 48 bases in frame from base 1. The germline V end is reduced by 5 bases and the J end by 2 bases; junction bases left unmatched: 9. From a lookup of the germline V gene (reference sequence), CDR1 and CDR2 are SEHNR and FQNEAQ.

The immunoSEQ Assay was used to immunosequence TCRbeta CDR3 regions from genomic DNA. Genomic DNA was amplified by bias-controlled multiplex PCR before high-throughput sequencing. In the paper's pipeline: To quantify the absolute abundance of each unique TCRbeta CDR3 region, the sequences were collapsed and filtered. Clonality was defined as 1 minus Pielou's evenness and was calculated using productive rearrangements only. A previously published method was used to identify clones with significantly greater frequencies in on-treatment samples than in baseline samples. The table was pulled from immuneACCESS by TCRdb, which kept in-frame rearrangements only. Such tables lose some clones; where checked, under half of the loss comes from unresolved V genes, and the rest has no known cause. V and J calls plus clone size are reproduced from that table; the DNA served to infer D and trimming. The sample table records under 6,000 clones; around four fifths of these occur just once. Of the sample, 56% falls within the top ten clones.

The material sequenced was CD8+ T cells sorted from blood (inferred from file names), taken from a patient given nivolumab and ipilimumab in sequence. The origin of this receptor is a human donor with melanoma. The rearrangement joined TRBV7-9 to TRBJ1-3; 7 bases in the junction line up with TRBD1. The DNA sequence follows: TGTGCCAGCAGCGGGGACAGCGGAATCACTGGAAACACCATATATTTT. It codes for CASSGDSGITGNTIYF.